The 15 T cell receptor beta chains given below trace back to one sample, sequenced in a study of beta chain features in type 1 diabetes. What was sequenced were expressed TCRB transcripts, since all of the isolated RNA had been reverse transcribed. The table came from immunoSEQ multiplex PCR; TCRdb's copy has only in-frame clones and leaves some out. The sample has around 320,000 clones; 12% to 15% are singletons. Sequencing used central memory CD4+ T cells from blood. These TCRs come from a man aged 25 to 40 in good health.

The genes are TRBV2 and TRBJ1-1; D is uncertain. Trimming took 1 base from V and 5 from J, leaving 14 bases between them. Germline CDR1 SNHLY, CDR2 FYNNEI. The CDR3 covers 15 residues. The CDR3 spells CASSEGVGVGTEAFF. Written as DNA, the CDR3 is TGTGCCAGCAGTGAAGGGGTGGGCGTGGGTACTGAAGCTTTCTTT.

CDR3 region: CASSRAQETQYF. CDR3 DNA: TGTGCCAGCTCACGGGCTCAAGAGACCCAGTACTTC. The chain couples TRBV18 to TRBJ2-5, with D unresolved. CDR1 and CDR2 (germline): KGHSH, LQKENI. This CDR3 comprises 12 residues. The V and J ends lost 4 bases and 2 bases respectively, with 5 bases between them.

The chain is built from TRBV19 and TRBJ2-1; 7 positions match TRBD1. The CDR3 spans 19 residues. V was pared by 4 bases and J by 0 bases, with 15 bases of the junction left unmatched. Per the germline V gene, CDR1 is LNHDA and CDR2 is SQIVND (reference sequence). CDR3 in DNA: TGTGCCAGTAGTACGCCAAGAGGGGGCTCGGGGAGCTCCTACAATGAGCAGTTCTTC. This encodes CASSTPRGGSGSSYNEQFF.

DNA for the CDR3: TGTGCCAGCAGCCAAGGCGACACGGGATCACGATACAATGAGCAGTTCTTC. This encodes CASSQGDTGSRYNEQFF. This rearrangement joins TRBV5-4 to TRBJ2-1; D is possibly TRBD2 (5 bases). CDR1 is SGHNT and CDR2 is YYREEE in the germline V gene (reference sequence). The CDR3 consists of 17 residues. Trimming stripped 4 bases from V and 4 bases from J, with 21 bases between.

The rearrangement joins TRBV7-2 to TRBJ2-5; maybe TRBD2 (6 bases). V lost 5 bases, J lost 5 bases, and 18 bases lay in between. Looked up from germline, CDR1 is SGHTA and CDR2 is FQGNSA. This CDR3 spans 15 amino acids. CDR3 in DNA: TGTGCCAGCAGCCTTTATGTCGGGAGTATGGAGACCCAGTACTTC. It is translated as CASSLYVGSMETQYF.

The V and J genes are TRBV5-1 and TRBJ2-5; D possibly uses TRBD1 or TRBD2 (7 bases each). The CDR3 covers 15 residues. Germline values: CDR1 SGHRS, CDR2 YFSETQ. Trimming cost V 4 bases and J 1 base, with 14 bases left between them. CDR3 nucleotide sequence: TGCGCCAGCAGCACCTCAGGGGGGGGCCAAGAGACCCAGTACTTC. It codes for CASSTSGGGQETQYF.

This clone has more than one count but fewer than ten. The chain recombines TRBV28 with TRBJ1-2, with D perhaps TRBD1 (5 bases). The V end was cut by 3 bases, the J end by 4 bases, with 15 bases between. The germline V gene has CDR1 MDHEN and CDR2 SYDVKM. The CDR3 totals 15 residues. The CDR3 loop reads CASSFPTGSRYGYTF. CDR3 sequence (DNA): TGTGCCAGCAGTTTCCCCACAGGATCCCGCTATGGCTACACCTTC.

This chain uses TRBV5-1 with TRBJ2-1; the D gene is possibly TRBD2 (6 bases). Germline V lookup: CDR1 SGHRS, CDR2 YFSETQ. Deletions cut 0 bases from V and 4 bases from J, with 20 bases between. This CDR3 region has 18 residues. CDR3 amino acids: CASSLGQGAREWYNEQFF. CDR3 sequence (DNA): TGCGCCAGCAGCTTGGGGCAGGGTGCGCGGGAATGGTACAATGAGCAGTTCTTC.

V is TRBV5-5 and J is TRBJ2-2; D might be TRBD2 (5 bases). Germline values: CDR1 SGHKS, CDR2 YYEKEE (reference sequence). CDR3 length: 15 amino acids. Trimming left V 4 bases short and J 1 base short, with 11 bases between. The CDR3 DNA follows: TGTGCCAGCAGCCATGGACGGGGGAACACCGGGGAGCTGTTTTTT. Its translation: CASSHGRGNTGELFF.

The V call is TRBV11-2, the J call TRBJ1-5; D is undetermined. The CDR3 length is 14 residues. The V gene lost 0 bases and the J gene lost 9 bases, with 12 bases spanning the gap. The germline CDR1 and CDR2 sequences are SGHAT and FQNNGV. The CDR3 here is CASSLDTRSVPQHF. CDR3 sequence (DNA): TGTGCCAGCAGCTTAGATACCCGCTCGGTGCCCCAGCATTTT.

This chain joins TRBV6-6 and TRBJ1-1; 7 positions match TRBD1. CDR3 length: 13 residues. Germline V gene lookup returns CDR1 MNHNY and CDR2 SVGAGI (reference sequence). V trimming: 9 bases; J trimming: 4 bases; junction bases outside the gene matches: 8. The CDR3 protein is CASWTGLSTEAFF. CDR3 DNA sequence: TGTGCCAGTTGGACAGGCTTGAGCACTGAAGCTTTCTTT.

This chain uses TRBV7-2 with TRBJ2-3, with a tentative D call TRBD2 (7 bases). CDR3 size: 14 residues. Germline-derived CDR1 and CDR2 are SGHTA and FQGNSA. V was cut by 3 bases and J by 6 bases, with 13 bases left in between. CDR3 sequence (DNA): TGTGCCAGCAGCTTGGGTTCGGGGGGCGATACGCAGTATTTT. Translating it yields CASSLGSGGDTQYF.

The chain employs TRBV9 and TRBJ2-3; TRBD2 aligns across 7 bases. Germline CDR1 is SGDLS and CDR2 is YYNGEE. V shed 6 bases and J 2 bases; nucleotides not matched to a gene: 6. The CDR3 runs 14 residues. CDR3 sequence reads: CASTNGGVTDTQYF. CDR3 DNA sequence: TGTGCCAGCACCAATGGGGGGGTCACAGATACGCAGTATTTT.

This clone was observed many times. The chain is built from TRBV2 and TRBJ1-3; no clear D. This CDR3 contains 13 residues. Looked up from germline, CDR1 is SNHLY and CDR2 is FYNNEI. V lost 4 bases, J lost 6 bases, and 10 bases lay in between. In nucleotides, the CDR3 is TGTGCCAGCAGTGTGATTCGGGAAAACACCATATATTTT. Amino acid sequence: CASSVIRENTIYF. The full variable domain, in which reference TRBV2 and TRBJ1-3 provide the parts outside the CDR3, is EPEVTQTPSHQVTQMGQEVILRCVPISNHLYFYWYRQILGQKVEFLVSFYNNEISEKSEIFDDQFSVERPDGSNFTLKIRSTKLEDSAMYFCASSVIRENTIYFGEGSWLTVV.

This chain connects TRBV4-3 to TRBJ2-5; the D is unclear. The DNA end is more similar to TRBJ2-7, so the J call may be wrong. The CDR3 has 14 residues. The V gene's germline CDR1 is LGHNA and CDR2 YSLEER. CDR3 protein: CASSRSWPAYEQYF. CDR3 DNA: TGCGCCAGCAGCCGAAGTTGGCCCGCCTACGAGCAGTACTTC.